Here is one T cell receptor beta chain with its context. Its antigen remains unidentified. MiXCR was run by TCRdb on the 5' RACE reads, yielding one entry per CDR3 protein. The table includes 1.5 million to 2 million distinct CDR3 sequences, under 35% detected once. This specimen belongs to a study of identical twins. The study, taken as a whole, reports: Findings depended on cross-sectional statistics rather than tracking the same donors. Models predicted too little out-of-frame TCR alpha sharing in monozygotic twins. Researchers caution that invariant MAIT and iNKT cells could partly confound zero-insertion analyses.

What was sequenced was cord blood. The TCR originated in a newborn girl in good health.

The CDR3 DNA sequence: TGTGCCAGCAGTTTATTGAGGGCTAAAGCTTTCTTT. Its protein product is CASSLLRAKAFF. The chain has TRBV28 and TRBJ1-1; D unclear. In germline, CDR1 is MDHEN, CDR2 SYDVKM. The CDR3 covers 12 residues. V lost 1 base and J lost 9, with 9 bases in between.